This is a list of T cell receptor beta chains from one sample in a study of cytotoxic CD8 clonotypes in ibrutinib-treated CLL. Data came from immunoSEQ multiplex PCR; TCRdb stores just in-frame clones and leaves some out. The profile covers about 310,000 clones, with roughly 80% appearing a single time and 6.5% to 8.5% taken by the ten largest. The specimen comprised PBMCs, sampled before ibrutinib treatment. All receptors come from a human donor with chronic lymphocytic leukemia. CDR3s include the opening cysteine and the closing phenylalanine or tryptophan. D genes are given only for firm matches. Not every row has a clone size; where given, it reads once, few, many or a size class.

d_call,v_call,j_call,clone_size,cdr3_aa,cdr3_nt
NA,TRBV30,TRBJ2-5,once,CAWSVYRYHYF,TGTGCCTGGAGTGTTTATCGGTACCACTACTTC
TRBD1,TRBV6-6,TRBJ2-2,NA,CASSGGTGEGTGELFF,TGTGCCAGCAGTGGAGGGACAGGGGAAGGCACCGGGGAGCTGTTTTTT
NA,TRBV11-3,TRBJ2-3,NA,CASSPFSSTDTQYF,TGTGCCAGCAGCCCTTTCAGTAGCACAGATACGCAGTATTTT
TRBD2,TRBV7-9,TRBJ2-1,NA,CASSWGLAGAVDEQFF,TGTGCCAGCAGCTGGGGACTAGCGGGAGCGGTCGATGAGCAGTTCTTC
NA,TRBV19,TRBJ2-7,few,CASSSGFGYEQYF,TGTGCCAGTAGCTCGGGGTTTGGGTACGAGCAGTACTTC
TRBD2,TRBV4-2,TRBJ2-2,NA,CASSRLAGKSTGELFF,TGTGCCAGCAGCAGACTAGCGGGGAAGAGCACCGGGGAGCTGTTTTTT
TRBD1,TRBV30,TRBJ2-5,NA,CASGQGQETQYF,TGTGCCTCGGGACAGGGGCAAGAGACCCAGTACTTC
NA,TRBV7-9,TRBJ2-5,many,CASSQGGLETQYF,TGTGCCAGCAGCCAAGGAGGGTTAGAGACCCAGTACTTC
NA,TRBV29-1,TRBJ2-7,NA,CSAIGDYEQYF,TGCAGCGCAATAGGGGACTACGAGCAGTACTTC
NA,TRBV18,TRBJ1-5,NA,CASSNRFRDSNQPQHF,TGTGCCAGCTCAAATAGATTCCGGGACAGCAATCAGCCCCAGCATTTT
NA,TRBV30,TRBJ2-5,NA,CAWSVRGLGETQYF,TGTGCCTGGAGTGTACGTGGGCTCGGCGAGACCCAGTACTTC
NA,TRBV9,TRBJ2-3,NA,CASSPDGATTDTQYF,TGTGCCAGCAGCCCGGACGGGGCTACCACAGATACGCAGTATTTT
TRBD2,TRBV7-2,TRBJ2-1,once,CASSYGFGRASVEQFF,TGTGCCAGCAGCTACGGTTTCGGGAGGGCCTCTGTTGAGCAGTTCTTC
NA,TRBV5-1,TRBJ2-5,NA,CASGTQRPETQYF,TGCGCCAGCGGGACCCAACGTCCAGAGACCCAGTACTTC
NA,TRBV4-1,TRBJ1-3,NA,CASSPRTDSGNTIYF,TGCGCCAGCAGCCCCCGGACAGACTCTGGAAACACCATATATTTT
TRBD2,TRBV29-1,TRBJ2-3,NA,CSVEFWEAGIAVGDTQYF,TGCAGCGTTGAGTTTTGGGAAGCGGGGATAGCTGTCGGAGATACGCAGTATTTT
NA,TRBV19,TRBJ2-5,once,CASSADFQETQYF,TGTGCCAGTAGTGCGGACTTCCAAGAGACCCAGTACTTC
NA,TRBV19,TRBJ1-3,NA,CASSIVSSGAGNTIYF,TGTGCCAGTAGTATAGTGTCGTCGGGGGCTGGAAACACCATATATTTT
TRBD2,TRBV4-2,TRBJ2-5,NA,CASSPEGLAGGTETQYF,TGTGCCAGCAGCCCGGAGGGTTTAGCGGGAGGAACAGAGACCCAGTACTTC
NA,TRBV2,TRBJ2-2,few,CASSDKGGINTGELFF,TGTGCCAGCAGTGATAAGGGCGGAATAAACACCGGGGAGCTGTTTTTT
TRBD2,TRBV4-2,TRBJ2-1,NA,CASSQAGGPNNEQFF,TGTGCCAGCAGCCAGGCGGGAGGGCCGAATAATGAGCAGTTCTTC
TRBD1,TRBV7-9,TRBJ1-4,once,CASSPTMGQGYEKLFF,TGTGCCAGCAGCCCGACGATGGGACAGGGCTATGAAAAACTGTTTTTT
NA,TRBV27,TRBJ2-2,NA,CASSFVRGANTGELFF,TGTGCCAGCAGTTTTGTGCGAGGGGCGAACACCGGGGAGCTGTTTTTT
NA,TRBV19,TRBJ1-1,NA,CASKERSTEAFF,TGTGCCAGTAAAGAGAGGAGCACTGAAGCTTTCTTT
NA,TRBV28,TRBJ1-4,NA,CASSLQGVEKLFF,TGTGCCAGCAGTTTACAGGGTGTTGAAAAACTGTTTTTT
TRBD1,TRBV9,TRBJ2-1,few,CASSDRGLYNEQFF,TGTGCCAGCAGCGACAGGGGGCTCTACAATGAGCAGTTCTTC
NA,TRBV11-2,TRBJ1-1,NA,CASREVLTAFF,TGTGCCAGCAGGGAAGTCCTGACCGCTTTCTTT
TRBD2,TRBV12-5,TRBJ2-1,NA,CASVAIAGGLNEQFF,TGTGCTAGTGTTGCCATAGCGGGAGGGTTGAATGAGCAGTTCTTC